These 29 T cell receptor beta chains came from one sample sequenced in a study of blood T cell repertoires in COVID-19. Clones were sequenced by immunoSEQ multiplex PCR, and TCRdb holds only the in-frame ones, with some missing. The sample has about 130,000 clones; about 91% are singletons. The specimen sequenced was peripheral blood. These receptors originate from a man between 50 and 59 years old with acute or convalescent COVID-19.

The CDR3 region has the DNA TGTGCCATCAGGGATCCAGGGGGAGTGGAAGCTTTCTTT. The encoded protein is CAIRDPGGVEAFF. The V gene is TRBV10-3, the J gene TRBJ1-1, with TRBD1 matching over 7 bases. The CDR3 sequence is 13 residues long. CDR1 is ENHRY, CDR2 SYGVKD, per germline. The junction had 9 bases not matched to a gene; V was cut back by 6 bases and J by 8 bases.

This rearrangement joins TRBV5-1 to TRBJ2-2; D possibly corresponds to TRBD2 (5 bases). Between the trimmed V and J ends, which lost 3 bases and 4 bases, there was a span of 22 bases. CDR3 length: 18 amino acids. CDR1 SGHRS and CDR2 YFSETQ come from the germline V gene. CDR3 nucleotides: TGCGCCAGCAGCTCCGGGGTAGCCTACCCAAGAAGCACCGGGGAGCTGTTTTTT. It codes for CASSSGVAYPRSTGELFF.

The V gene is TRBV10-2, the J gene TRBJ2-7, with D possibly matching TRBD2 (5 bases). Germline CDR1 WSHSY, CDR2 SAAADI. CDR3 length: 13 residues. V lost 8 bases and J lost 3, with 14 bases in between. CDR3 loop: CASSEGKIYEQYF. In DNA form, the CDR3 reads TGCGCCAGCTCTGAGGGAAAGATCTACGAGCAGTACTTC.

The J gene is TRBJ2-7, the V gene TRBV28; 11 nucleotides agree with TRBD1. The CDR3 is 18 amino acids. CDR1 MDHEN and CDR2 SYDVKM come from the germline V gene. V lost 6 bases, J lost 4 bases, and 17 bases stayed unmatched. The CDR3: CASSSPNPGQGVLYEQYF. Here the CDR3 DNA reads TGTGCCAGCAGCTCCCCTAATCCGGGACAGGGGGTGTTATACGAGCAGTACTTC.

The gene calls are TRBV7-3 and TRBJ2-3; the D gene is possibly TRBD2 (6 bases). Deletions cut 1 base from V and 3 bases from J, with 8 bases between. The CDR3 contains 14 residues. Germline V gene data show CDR1 as SGHTA and CDR2 as FQGTGA. CDR3: CASSLSGVTDTQYF. CDR3 coding DNA: TGTGCCAGCAGCTTAAGCGGGGTGACAGATACGCAGTATTTT.

The CDR3 DNA follows: TGTGCCAGCAGCTTCCAGGGGCGGAGGGAGCAGTACTTC. Its protein is CASSFQGRREQYF. This chain uses TRBV5-4 with TRBJ2-7; possibly TRBD1 for D (6 bases). CDR1 and CDR2 from the germline V gene are SGHNT and YYREEE (reference sequence). Trimming shortened V by 2 bases and J by 7 bases, and 13 bases separated the two germline ends. The CDR3 contains 13 residues.

The genes are TRBV5-1 and TRBJ2-7; D is perhaps TRBD1 (6 bases). The germline CDR1 and CDR2 sequences are SGHRS and YFSETQ. This CDR3 has 15 amino acids. V was clipped by 2 bases and J by 3 bases, with 15 bases between them. The DNA for the CDR3 is TGCGCCAGCAGCTTACGGGGACACAACGTCTACGAGCAGTACTTC. Amino acids: CASSLRGHNVYEQYF.

The V and J genes are TRBV7-2 and TRBJ1-1, with a possible D match to TRBD1 (6 bases). Trimming removed 3 bases at V and 4 bases at J, with 15 bases between. This CDR3 spans 15 amino acids. Germline V gene sequence: CDR1 SGHTA, CDR2 FQGNSA. The CDR3 protein is CASSLGLDSLTEAFF. The CDR3 nucleotides read TGTGCCAGCAGCTTGGGGTTGGACAGCCTCACTGAAGCTTTCTTT. Together with reference TRBV7-2 and TRBJ1-1, the CDR3 gives the full variable domain: GAGVSQSPSNKVTEKGKDVELRCDPISGHTALYWYRQSLGQGLEFLIYFQGNSAPDKSGLPSDRFSAERTGGSVSTLTIQRTQQEDSAVYLCASSLGLDSLTEAFFGQGTRLTVV.

The rearrangement joins TRBV19 to TRBJ2-6; the D is unclear. The CDR3 runs to 15 residues. Between the trimmed V and J ends, which lost 0 bases and 0 bases, there was a span of 3 bases. Germline CDR1 and CDR2: LNHDA and SQIVND (reference sequence). CDR3 protein: CASSIDSSGANVLTF. The CDR3 nucleotides read TGTGCCAGTAGTATAGACAGCTCTGGGGCCAACGTCCTGACTTTC. Together with reference TRBV19 and TRBJ2-6, the CDR3 gives the full variable domain: DGGITQSPKYLFRKEGQNVTLSCEQNLNHDAMYWYRQDPGQGLRLIYYSQIVNDFQKGDIAEGYSVSREKKESFPLTVTSAQKNPTAFYLCASSIDSSGANVLTFGAGSRLTVL.

This clone has a handful of counts. CDR3 DNA sequence: TGTGCCAGCAGTGCATTTAGCACCGGGGAGCTGTTTTTT. It codes for CASSAFSTGELFF. V is TRBV6-6 and J is TRBJ2-2, with no clear D. The length of the CDR3 is 13 residues. Trimming removed 5 bases at V and 4 bases at J, with 8 bases between. In germline, CDR1 is MNHNY, CDR2 SVGAGI (reference sequence).

The rearrangement links TRBV2 to TRBJ1-1, with TRBD1 matching over 7 bases. V gave up 7 bases and J gave up 0 bases; unmatched junction bases: 2. The germline V gene encodes CDR1 SNHLY and CDR2 FYNNEI. This CDR3 spans 13 amino acids. The CDR3 loop is CASMQGVNTEAFF. The CDR3 DNA reads as TGTGCCAGCATGCAGGGGGTGAACACTGAAGCTTTCTTT.

The CDR3 bases are TGTGCCAGCAGTCCCCGGGGACAGGGTCATTCACCCCTCCACTTT. Encoded protein: CASSPRGQGHSPLHF. The chain has TRBV28 and TRBJ1-6; 9 bases match TRBD1. Germline V gene sequence: CDR1 MDHEN, CDR2 SYDVKM. The CDR3 is made up of 15 amino acids. J lost 8 bases, V lost 5 bases, and 7 bases had no gene match.

The chain carries TRBV7-9 and TRBJ1-1; weak D call: TRBD1 (6 bases). Trimming removed 5 bases at V and 0 bases at J, with 13 bases between. Germline loops: CDR1 SEHNR, CDR2 FQNEAQ (reference sequence). The CDR3 is made up of 15 amino acids. The CDR3 nucleotides read TGTGCCAGCAGCCCCGGACAGACCATGAACACTGAAGCTTTCTTT. This gives the protein CASSPGQTMNTEAFF.

This clone turned up a few times. The rearrangement joins TRBV6-6 to TRBJ1-5, with TRBD1 matching over 8 bases. There are 16 residues in the CDR3. CDR1 and CDR2 from the germline V gene are MNHNY and SVGAGI (reference sequence). J gave up 2 bases and V 4 bases, and 7 bases lay outside the gene matches. For the CDR3, the DNA is TGTGCCAGCAGTTCAACAGGGGGGGGTGGCAATCAGCCCCAGCATTTT. This encodes CASSSTGGGGNQPQHF.

The CDR3 loop reads CASTGTGGSDTQYF. In nucleotides, the CDR3 is TGTGCCAGCACCGGGACAGGGGGAAGCGATACGCAGTATTTT. The chain recombines TRBV6-5 with TRBJ2-3, with 11 positions matching TRBD1. After removal of 7 bases from V and 6 bases from J, the junction contained 6 bases not matched to a gene. Germline V CDR1 and CDR2: MNHEY, SVGAGI. This CDR3 has 14 amino acids.

V is TRBV7-9 and J is TRBJ2-6; perhaps TRBD2 as D (5 bases). Trimming pared 2 bases from V and 1 base from J, leaving 15 bases between. This CDR3 has 18 residues. Germline V gene data show CDR1 as SEHNR and CDR2 as FQNEAQ (reference sequence). As DNA, the CDR3 is TGTGCCAGCAGCTTAATAAAATTACGGGGTTCTGGGGCCAACGTCCTGACTTTC. As protein: CASSLIKLRGSGANVLTF.

This chain uses TRBV15 with TRBJ1-3; a possible D gene is TRBD1 (5 bases). The V and J ends lost 0 bases and 1 base respectively, with 10 bases between them. Germline CDR1 is LNHNV and CDR2 is YYDKDF (reference sequence). This CDR3 comprises 16 residues. The CDR3 loop reads CATSRDPGRSGNTIYF. The CDR3 region has the DNA TGTGCCACCAGCAGAGACCCAGGGCGTTCTGGAAACACCATATATTTT.

The V call is TRBV6-5, the J call TRBJ1-5, with D hard to call. This CDR3 region has 12 residues. Trimming cost V 4 bases and J 4 bases, with 5 bases left between them. CDR1 is MNHEY and CDR2 is SVGAGI in the germline V gene. CDR3 in DNA: TGTGCCAGCAGTTCACAAAATCAGCCCCAGCATTTT. It specifies CASSSQNQPQHF.

The rearrangement links TRBV4-1 to TRBJ1-6; D not resolved. The CDR3 length is 15 residues. Trimming left V 1 base short and J 10 bases short, with 14 bases between. The germline V gene encodes CDR1 MGHRA and CDR2 YSYEKL. CDR3 nucleotides: TGCGCCAGCAGCCAAGGGTTCAACCGGGGATCACCCCTCCACTTT. Protein product: CASSQGFNRGSPLHF.

The chain is built from TRBV10-2 and TRBJ1-2; 7 bases match TRBD1. Germline lookup yields CDR1 WSHSY and CDR2 SAAADI. The J segment lost 3 bases and the V segment lost 0 bases, leaving 4 bases of the junction unmatched. The CDR3 runs to 15 residues. The DNA for the CDR3 is TGCGCCAGCAGTGAGTCGGGACAGTCGCACTATGGCTACACCTTC. Its protein is CASSESGQSHYGYTF.

This chain connects TRBV28 to TRBJ1-2; D is undetermined. The germline V gene encodes CDR1 MDHEN and CDR2 SYDVKM. V lost 1 base, J lost 8 bases, and 17 bases lay in between. The CDR3 sequence is 15 residues long. The CDR3 nucleotides are TGTGCCAGCAGTTTATATATTGAATCCCGAGGAGGCTACACCTTC. As protein: CASSLYIESRGGYTF.

CDR3 region: CASSMETESFAQPQHF. The CDR3 region has the DNA TGTGCCAGTAGTATGGAGACAGAGTCCTTCGCTCAGCCCCAGCATTTT. The J gene is TRBJ1-5, the V gene TRBV19; the D gene is possibly TRBD1 (5 bases). In germline, CDR1 is LNHDA, CDR2 SQIVND (reference sequence). The CDR3 totals 16 residues. Trimming pared 3 bases from V and 6 bases from J, leaving 18 bases between.

The rearrangement uses TRBV5-1 and TRBJ1-6; 7 bases line up with TRBD1. Trimming removed 1 base from V and 10 bases from J; junction bases left unmatched: 8. The germline gives CDR1 SGHRS, CDR2 YFSETQ. The CDR3 contains 15 residues. In nucleotides, the CDR3 is TGCGCCAGCAGCTTGTTAGGGGGCGGAAGGTCACCCCTCCACTTT. This codes for CASSLLGGGRSPLHF.

The gene calls are TRBV2 and TRBJ2-2; possibly TRBD2 for D (5 bases). Germline CDR1 SNHLY, CDR2 FYNNEI. V gave up 7 bases and J gave up 6 bases, with 15 bases separating them. The CDR3 sequence is 14 residues long. CDR3 sequence: CASTYAEGSGELFF. DNA for the CDR3: TGTGCCAGCACCTACGCCGAGGGCTCCGGGGAGCTGTTTTTT.

V is TRBV3-1 (or the pseudogene TRBV3-2) and J is TRBJ1-2; maybe TRBD1 (5 bases). Germline CDR1 reads LGHDT; CDR2 reads YNNKEL (reference sequence). V was trimmed by 0 bases and J by 8 bases, leaving 10 bases between them. The CDR3 runs 13 residues. CDR3 in amino acids: CASSQEGARGYTF. In nucleotides, the CDR3 is TGTGCCAGCAGCCAAGAAGGGGCCCGCGGCTACACCTTC.

For this clone: Different DNA sequences within this sample yield the same CDR3. This chain links TRBV7-9 with TRBJ1-5; perhaps TRBD1 as D (5 bases). CDR1 and CDR2 from the germline V gene are SEHNR and FQNEAQ (reference sequence). Trimming stripped 3 bases from V and 3 bases from J, with 6 bases between. The CDR3 runs 13 residues. In DNA, the CDR3 is TGTGCCAGCAGCTTGGGACTCAATCAGCCCCAGCATTTT. It encodes CASSLGLNQPQHF.

The chain uses TRBV28 and TRBJ2-7, with D tentatively TRBD1 (6 bases). The CDR3 totals 15 residues. Trimming took 2 bases from V and 4 from J, leaving 15 bases between them. Germline CDR1 reads MDHEN; CDR2 reads SYDVKM. The CDR3 is CASSLGEGGYYEQYF. For the CDR3, the DNA is TGTGCCAGCAGTTTAGGTGAAGGGGGTTATTACGAGCAGTACTTC.

This rearrangement joins TRBV25-1 to TRBJ2-2; the D is unclear. The CDR3 sequence is 14 residues long. Germline loops: CDR1 MGHDK, CDR2 SYGVNS. V was trimmed by 3 bases and J by 4 bases, leaving 9 bases between them. The CDR3 is CASSDMTTTGELFF. The DNA for the CDR3 is TGTGCCAGCAGTGATATGACAACCACCGGGGAGCTGTTTTTT.

The CDR3 protein is CASSNRNYGYTF. CDR3 in DNA: TGTGCCAGCAGCAATCGGAACTATGGCTACACCTTC. The V and J genes are TRBV11-1 and TRBJ1-2, with D unclear. The CDR3 has 12 amino acids. V gave up 5 bases and J gave up 2 bases, with 6 bases separating them. CDR1 is SGHAT, CDR2 FQDESV, per germline (reference sequence).